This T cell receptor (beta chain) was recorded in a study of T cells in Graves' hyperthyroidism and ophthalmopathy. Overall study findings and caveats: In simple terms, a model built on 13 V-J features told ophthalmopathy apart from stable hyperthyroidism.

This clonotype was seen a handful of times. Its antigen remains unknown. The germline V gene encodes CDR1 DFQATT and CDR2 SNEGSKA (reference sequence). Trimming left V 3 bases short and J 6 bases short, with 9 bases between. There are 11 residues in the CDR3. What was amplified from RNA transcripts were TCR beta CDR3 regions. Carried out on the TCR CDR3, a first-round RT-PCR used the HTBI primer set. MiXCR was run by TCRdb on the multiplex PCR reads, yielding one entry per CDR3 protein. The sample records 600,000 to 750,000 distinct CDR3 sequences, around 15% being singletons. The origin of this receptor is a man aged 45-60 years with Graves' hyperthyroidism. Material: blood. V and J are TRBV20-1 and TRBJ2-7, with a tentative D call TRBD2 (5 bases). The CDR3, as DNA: TGCAGTGCTAGTTCGGGAATCGAGCAGTACTTC. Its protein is CSASSGIEQYF.